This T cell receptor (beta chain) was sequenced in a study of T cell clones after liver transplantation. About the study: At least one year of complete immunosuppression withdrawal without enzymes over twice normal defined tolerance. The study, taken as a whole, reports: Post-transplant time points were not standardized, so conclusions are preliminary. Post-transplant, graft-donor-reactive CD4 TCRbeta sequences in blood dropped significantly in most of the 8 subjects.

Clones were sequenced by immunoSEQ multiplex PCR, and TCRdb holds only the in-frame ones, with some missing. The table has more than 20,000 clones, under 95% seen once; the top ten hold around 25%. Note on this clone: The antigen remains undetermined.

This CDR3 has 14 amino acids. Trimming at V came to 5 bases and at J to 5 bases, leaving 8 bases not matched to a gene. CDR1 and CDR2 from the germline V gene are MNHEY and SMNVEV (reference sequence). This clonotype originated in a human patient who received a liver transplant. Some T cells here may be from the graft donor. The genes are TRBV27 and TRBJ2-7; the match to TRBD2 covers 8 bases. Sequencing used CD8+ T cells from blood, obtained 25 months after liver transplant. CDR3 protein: CASSATSGFDEQYF. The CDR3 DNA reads TGTGCCAGCAGTGCCACTAGCGGTTTTGACGAGCAGTACTTC.